The clone carrying this TCR beta chain came up a few times. The target antigen is unknown. Germline and junction disagree at one end, which may indicate a read error. In germline, CDR1 is SEHNR, CDR2 FQNEAQ (reference sequence). This CDR3 has 12 residues. PCR involved 60 Vbeta and 13 Jbeta primers. The table came from immunoSEQ multiplex PCR; TCRdb's copy has only in-frame clones and leaves some out. The table has roughly 200,000 clones, 85% seen once. The sample is drawn from a study of cytomegalovirus exposure and HLA in healthy donors. Looking at the study overall: A prior study identified roughly 110 million unique TCR beta sequences from 200 million or so T cells. Study-wide results and caveats: The study designated about 180 TCR beta chains cytomegalovirus-associated. Earlier findings revealed that most TCR beta V segments proved productive either about 87% or about 30% of the time. Confirmation in vitro established that a few CMV-associated chains were specific for CMV antigens.

The source is a woman aged 45-60 years in good health and CMV-seronegative. Sequencing was done on a sample of PBMCs. This rearrangement joins TRBV7-9 to TRBJ1-1, with 7 bases lining up with TRBD1. The CDR3 nucleotides read TGTTCCAGCAGCCTCGACAGGGCCGAAGCTTTCTTT. It yields the protein CSSSLDRAEAFF.